These T cell receptor beta chains were read from a single sample in a study of blood T cell repertoires in COVID-19. Clones were read by immunoSEQ multiplex PCR, and TCRdb kept only the in-frame ones, dropping some. The sample has about 160,000 clones; approximately 86% are singletons. Sequenced sample: peripheral blood. These receptors were collected from a woman in her forties with COVID-19, enrolled during active disease. The CDR3 runs from the conserved cysteine through the conserved F or W. A D gene is named only where the DNA matches it firmly. Not every row has a clone size; where given, it reads once, few, many or a size class.

j_gene: TRBJ2-1
abundance: few
d_gene: .
v_gene: TRBV2
CDR3nt: TGTGCCACCACGGGAGACAATGAGCAGTTCTTC
CDR3aa: CATTGDNEQFF

j_gene: TRBJ2-3
abundance: .
d_gene: .
v_gene: TRBV3-1/TRBV3-2
CDR3nt: TGTGCCAGCAGCCAAGAAGGAGGATACACAGATACGCAGTATTTT
CDR3aa: CASSQEGGYTDTQYF

j_gene: TRBJ1-2
abundance: .
d_gene: TRBD1
v_gene: TRBV29-1
CDR3nt: TGCAGCGTTTACGACAGGGGGGATAACTATGGCTACACCTTC
CDR3aa: CSVYDRGDNYGYTF

j_gene: TRBJ2-2
abundance: .
d_gene: .
v_gene: TRBV20-1
CDR3nt: TGCAGTGCTAGTATCAGGAACACCGGGGAGCTGTTTTTT
CDR3aa: CSASIRNTGELFF

j_gene: TRBJ2-1
abundance: .
d_gene: .
v_gene: TRBV9
CDR3nt: TGTGCCAGCAGCGTCGGGACTCCGGGAGTTGAGCAGTTCTTC
CDR3aa: CASSVGTPGVEQFF

j_gene: TRBJ2-1
abundance: .
d_gene: TRBD2
v_gene: TRBV5-1
CDR3nt: TGCGCCAGCACCTCCGATGCCGGGACTAGCACTACCATTCGGCACAATGAGCAGTTCTTC
CDR3aa: CASTSDAGTSTTIRHNEQFF

j_gene: TRBJ2-5
abundance: .
d_gene: TRBD1
v_gene: TRBV5-1
CDR3nt: TGCGCCAGCAGCCTCAGGACAGGGACGGCAGAGACCCAGTACTTC
CDR3aa: CASSLRTGTAETQYF

j_gene: TRBJ1-4
abundance: .
d_gene: .
v_gene: TRBV3-1/TRBV3-2
CDR3nt: TGTGCCAGCAGCCAAGAAACAGGCGGCCTGTTTTTT
CDR3aa: CASSQETGGLFF

j_gene: TRBJ1-2
abundance: .
d_gene: .
v_gene: TRBV27
CDR3nt: TGTGCCAGCAGTTTCTCTCAGCGCTATGGCTACACCTTC
CDR3aa: CASSFSQRYGYTF

j_gene: TRBJ1-5
abundance: .
d_gene: .
v_gene: TRBV19
CDR3nt: TGTGCCAGTTCTAAGTGGGAAGTTAAGGGGCAGCCCCAGCATTTT
CDR3aa: CASSKWEVKGQPQHF

j_gene: TRBJ2-3
abundance: .
d_gene: TRBD1
v_gene: TRBV5-4
CDR3nt: TGTGCCAGCCAGCCAACAGGGGTTAGCACAGATACGCAGTATTTT
CDR3aa: CASQPTGVSTDTQYF

j_gene: TRBJ2-3
abundance: once
d_gene: TRBD2
v_gene: TRBV5-1
CDR3nt: TGCGCCAGCAGCTTGTTGGGAGGGGATGGTGCAGATACGCAGTATTTT
CDR3aa: CASSLLGGDGADTQYF

j_gene: TRBJ1-6
abundance: once
d_gene: .
v_gene: TRBV19
CDR3nt: TGTGCCAGTAATTTAGGGGTTTCACCCCTCCACTTT
CDR3aa: CASNLGVSPLHF

j_gene: TRBJ2-1
abundance: once
d_gene: .
v_gene: TRBV5-1
CDR3nt: TGCGCCAGCAGCTTGGGCAGGGCCCCGCAATTTCAGCAGTTCTTC
CDR3aa: CASSLGRAPQFQQFF

j_gene: TRBJ1-1
abundance: .
d_gene: .
v_gene: TRBV7-9
CDR3nt: TGTGCCAGCAGCTTAAGAGGAACAGTCAGGGGCACTGAAGCTTTCTTT
CDR3aa: CASSLRGTVRGTEAFF

j_gene: TRBJ1-1
abundance: .
d_gene: .
v_gene: TRBV27
CDR3nt: TGTGCCAGCAGCCATTATTATGAGGTTTTCAAGATAGGAGCTTTCTTT
CDR3aa: CASSHYYEVFKIGAFF

j_gene: TRBJ1-1
abundance: .
d_gene: TRBD1
v_gene: TRBV19
CDR3nt: TGTGCCAGTAGTGATACAGGGGGAGCTTTCTTT
CDR3aa: CASSDTGGAFF

j_gene: TRBJ2-2
abundance: .
d_gene: .
v_gene: TRBV19
CDR3nt: TGTGCCAGTAGTATCACAGGGAACACCGGGGAGCTGTTTTTT
CDR3aa: CASSITGNTGELFF

j_gene: TRBJ1-4
abundance: .
d_gene: .
v_gene: TRBV4-1
CDR3nt: TGCGCCAGCAGCCAAGATCCGGGGGTAGATGAAAAACTGTTTTTT
CDR3aa: CASSQDPGVDEKLFF

j_gene: TRBJ2-2
abundance: .
d_gene: TRBD2
v_gene: TRBV7-7
CDR3nt: TGTGCTAGCAGCACAAGCGGCGGGAGGAGCACCGGGGAGCTGTTTTTT
CDR3aa: CASSTSGGRSTGELFF

j_gene: TRBJ2-5
abundance: .
d_gene: .
v_gene: TRBV7-9
CDR3nt: TGTGCCAGCAGCCGCCTAGCAGTCCAAGAGACCCAGTACTTC
CDR3aa: CASSRLAVQETQYF

j_gene: TRBJ1-1
abundance: .
d_gene: .
v_gene: TRBV5-1
CDR3nt: TGCGCCAGCAGCCTACGGACAGTAGGAATAGACACTGAAGCTTTCTTT
CDR3aa: CASSLRTVGIDTEAFF

j_gene: TRBJ2-1
abundance: .
d_gene: .
v_gene: TRBV7-7
CDR3nt: TGTGCTAGCAGCCCCCGCCGTGACAGTAATGAGCAGTTCTTC
CDR3aa: CASSPRRDSNEQFF

j_gene: TRBJ2-7
abundance: few
d_gene: .
v_gene: TRBV4-1
CDR3nt: TGCGCCAGCAGCCAAGGACCCCAAACTAGTTTAGCGCCCTACGAGCAGTACTTC
CDR3aa: CASSQGPQTSLAPYEQYF

j_gene: TRBJ2-3
abundance: once
d_gene: .
v_gene: TRBV7-9
CDR3nt: TGTGCCAGCAGCCCAGGAACCAAAAGGGGAGATACGCAGTATTTT
CDR3aa: CASSPGTKRGDTQYF

j_gene: TRBJ2-1
abundance: .
d_gene: TRBD1
v_gene: TRBV7-6
CDR3nt: TGTGCCAGCAGCACCCGGGACAGGGGCCCTGAGCAGTTCTTC
CDR3aa: CASSTRDRGPEQFF

j_gene: TRBJ2-1
abundance: .
d_gene: TRBD1
v_gene: TRBV11-3
CDR3nt: TGTGCCAGCAGTTACCGACAGGGGCCCCCGTTCTTC
CDR3aa: CASSYRQGPPFF

j_gene: TRBJ2-7
abundance: .
d_gene: TRBD2
v_gene: TRBV7-6
CDR3nt: TGTGCCAGCAGCTTAGCAGGGAGGGATTACGAGCAGTACTTC
CDR3aa: CASSLAGRDYEQYF

j_gene: TRBJ2-7
abundance: .
d_gene: .
v_gene: TRBV9
CDR3nt: TGTGCCAGCAGCGCCCCTGTGAGGACTACTGACTACGAGCAGTACTTC
CDR3aa: CASSAPVRTTDYEQYF

j_gene: TRBJ1-1
abundance: .
d_gene: TRBD1
v_gene: TRBV7-2
CDR3nt: TGTGCCAGCAGCTTACAGGGGGGTGGCACTGAAGCTTTCTTT
CDR3aa: CASSLQGGGTEAFF

j_gene: TRBJ1-2
abundance: .
d_gene: .
v_gene: TRBV6-2/TRBV6-3
CDR3nt: TGTGCCAGCAGTTACCGAAGACAGGATGGCTACACCTTC
CDR3aa: CASSYRRQDGYTF

j_gene: TRBJ1-5
abundance: .
d_gene: .
v_gene: TRBV28
CDR3nt: TGTGCCAGCATCCCCTCCGGGACAAATAATCAGCCCCAGCATTTT
CDR3aa: CASIPSGTNNQPQHF

j_gene: TRBJ1-4
abundance: .
d_gene: .
v_gene: TRBV14
CDR3nt: TGTGCCAGCAGCGGAGGAAGGAAACTGTTTTTT
CDR3aa: CASSGGRKLFF

j_gene: TRBJ1-2
abundance: .
d_gene: TRBD1
v_gene: TRBV19
CDR3nt: TGTGCCAGTAGTATTGGAATGGGGGACAGACCGATCGCCTTC
CDR3aa: CASSIGMGDRPIAF

j_gene: TRBJ1-2
abundance: .
d_gene: TRBD1
v_gene: TRBV3-1/TRBV3-2
CDR3nt: TGTGCCAGCAGCCGCAGACAGGGTTCTTATGGCTACACCTTC
CDR3aa: CASSRRQGSYGYTF

j_gene: TRBJ2-3
abundance: .
d_gene: TRBD2
v_gene: TRBV6-5
CDR3nt: TGTGCCAGCAGTCTGGCGGGAGGGTTTGCGCAGTATTTT
CDR3aa: CASSLAGGFAQYF

j_gene: TRBJ1-2
abundance: .
d_gene: .
v_gene: TRBV5-1
CDR3nt: TGCGCCAGCAGCTTGGAAGGGTTTAGAGGAGGGGGCTACACCTTC
CDR3aa: CASSLEGFRGGGYTF

j_gene: TRBJ1-5
abundance: .
d_gene: TRBD1
v_gene: TRBV18
CDR3nt: TGTGCCAGCTCACCACAGAAGGGGGCGGGTCAGCCCCAGCATTTT
CDR3aa: CASSPQKGAGQPQHF

j_gene: TRBJ2-3
abundance: .
d_gene: TRBD1
v_gene: TRBV5-1
CDR3nt: TGCGCCAGCAGCTCGGGACAGGGGTTAGATACGCAGTATTTT
CDR3aa: CASSSGQGLDTQYF

j_gene: TRBJ2-5
abundance: .
d_gene: .
v_gene: TRBV6-6
CDR3nt: TGTGCCAGCAGCCGAGCCCCCTTGGGCCTATCCGAAGAGACCCAGTACTTC
CDR3aa: CASSRAPLGLSEETQYF

j_gene: TRBJ2-1
abundance: .
d_gene: TRBD1
v_gene: TRBV15
CDR3nt: TGTGCCACCAGTCAGGGGGCTCGGGACAATGAGCAGTTCTTC
CDR3aa: CATSQGARDNEQFF

j_gene: TRBJ2-3
abundance: .
d_gene: TRBD1
v_gene: TRBV29-1
CDR3nt: TGCAGCGCCCAGGGGGACAGGGAAATAGGGACAGATACGCAGTATTTT
CDR3aa: CSAQGDREIGTDTQYF

j_gene: TRBJ1-2
abundance: .
d_gene: .
v_gene: TRBV11-1
CDR3nt: TGTGCCAGCAGCTTAGGTCTTGGCGGCTACACCTTC
CDR3aa: CASSLGLGGYTF

j_gene: TRBJ2-4
abundance: .
d_gene: TRBD1
v_gene: TRBV6-5
CDR3nt: TGTGCCAGCAGACCGGACAGGGCCAAAAACATTCAGTACTTC
CDR3aa: CASRPDRAKNIQYF

j_gene: TRBJ1-2
abundance: .
d_gene: .
v_gene: TRBV3-1/TRBV3-2
CDR3nt: TGTGCCAGCAGCCACCAGGGACTTACCTATGGCTACACCTTC
CDR3aa: CASSHQGLTYGYTF

j_gene: TRBJ2-2
abundance: .
d_gene: .
v_gene: TRBV5-4
CDR3nt: TGTGCCAGCAGTATACTAGTCACCGGGGAGCTGTTTTTT
CDR3aa: CASSILVTGELFF

j_gene: TRBJ2-7
abundance: .
d_gene: TRBD2
v_gene: TRBV27
CDR3nt: TGTGCCAGCAGTTTACGCGGGAGTTTGGGCGAGCAGTACTTC
CDR3aa: CASSLRGSLGEQYF

j_gene: TRBJ1-2
abundance: .
d_gene: .
v_gene: TRBV10-3
CDR3nt: TGTGCCATCAGTCCTGACAAAAGGTCATATGGCTACACCTTC
CDR3aa: CAISPDKRSYGYTF

j_gene: TRBJ1-2
abundance: .
d_gene: TRBD1
v_gene: TRBV6-5
CDR3nt: TGTGCCAGCAGCTACAGGGGGGGCTATGGCTACACCTTC
CDR3aa: CASSYRGGYGYTF

j_gene: TRBJ1-1
abundance: few
d_gene: TRBD1
v_gene: TRBV9
CDR3nt: TGTGCCAGCAGCCCGACAGGGGGGTATGGGAACACTGAAGCTTTCTTT
CDR3aa: CASSPTGGYGNTEAFF

j_gene: TRBJ2-1
abundance: once
d_gene: .
v_gene: TRBV28
CDR3nt: TGTGCCAGCAGTTTTAGTGTGAATGAGCAGTTCTTC
CDR3aa: CASSFSVNEQFF

j_gene: TRBJ2-7
abundance: once
d_gene: TRBD1
v_gene: TRBV7-8
CDR3nt: TGTGCCAGCAGCCCAAGGACAGGGTCCGCCGACGAGCAGTACTTC
CDR3aa: CASSPRTGSADEQYF

j_gene: TRBJ1-4
abundance: .
d_gene: TRBD1
v_gene: TRBV6-5
CDR3nt: TGTGCCAGCAGTTACTCCCGGGACAGGAATGAAAAACTGTTTTTT
CDR3aa: CASSYSRDRNEKLFF

j_gene: TRBJ1-1
abundance: .
d_gene: .
v_gene: TRBV30
CDR3nt: TGTGCCTGGAGTCCCCTAGGTTTGAACACTGAAGCTTTCTTT
CDR3aa: CAWSPLGLNTEAFF

j_gene: TRBJ1-5
abundance: .
d_gene: .
v_gene: TRBV12-3/TRBV12-4
CDR3nt: TGTGCCAGCAGTTTTGGTGTCGGGTTGCCCCAGCATTTT
CDR3aa: CASSFGVGLPQHF

j_gene: TRBJ2-1
abundance: .
d_gene: TRBD1
v_gene: TRBV12-5
CDR3nt: TGTGCTAGTGTGCGCGGGACAGGGGGTTACAATGAGCAGTTCTTC
CDR3aa: CASVRGTGGYNEQFF

j_gene: TRBJ2-3
abundance: .
d_gene: .
v_gene: TRBV7-2
CDR3nt: TGTGCCAGCAGCTTACGTGCCCTACCTAGCACAGATACGCAGTATTTT
CDR3aa: CASSLRALPSTDTQYF